This passage covers 16 T cell receptor beta chains from one sample sequenced in a study of human T cells and chemical hapten exposure. Time point in this sample: pre-sensitization, week 0. Treatment meaning: therapeutic diphenylcyclopropenone sensitization with weekly scalp DPC. TCRdb called the RACE reads again in MiXCR, with one record for every CDR3 protein. The repertoire holds about 290,000 distinct CDR3 sequences, with around 7.3% as singletons. The input for sequencing was whole blood, taken in connection with sensitization to the hapten diphenylcyclopropenone (DPC). Every receptor here comes from a young man with alopecia areata. Some clones in this sample may be carry-over from other donors' samples.

V usage is TRBV7-9 and J usage is TRBJ1-3, with unresolved D. This CDR3 spans 20 amino acids. V shed 5 bases and J shed 0 bases, with 26 bases lying between them. CDR1 SEHNR and CDR2 FQNEAQ come from the germline V gene (reference sequence). The CDR3 is CASSPPVGQSRLSSGNTIYF. CDR3 nucleotide sequence: TGTGCCAGCAGCCCCCCCGTAGGCCAAAGCCGACTGAGCTCTGGAAACACCATATATTTT.

In its sample, this clonotype was seen a few times. The CDR3 DNA is TGTGCCATCAGTGAGACTAGCCTTGAGCAGTTCTTC. As protein: CAISETSLEQFF. The rearrangement joins TRBV10-3 to TRBJ2-1; tentatively, D is TRBD2 (6 bases). This CDR3 is 12 amino acids long. Trimming removed 2 bases from V and 9 bases from J, with 8 bases in between. Germline V gene data show CDR1 as ENHRY and CDR2 as SYGVKD.

V is TRBV4-3 and J is TRBJ1-1, with 9 bases lining up with TRBD1. The CDR3 consists of 15 residues. Trimming cost V 1 base and J 6 bases; bases outside gene matches: 6. Germline V lookup: CDR1 LGHNA, CDR2 YSLEER. This chain's CDR3 is CASSQVGQGNPEAFF. CDR3 DNA: TGCGCCAGCAGCCAAGTGGGACAGGGAAACCCTGAAGCTTTCTTT.

This clonotype was seen more than once but under ten times. V gene TRBV6-2 or TRBV6-3 combines with J gene TRBJ2-7; 8 bases are shared with TRBD1. The CDR3 runs to 15 residues. J lost 5 bases, V lost 5 bases, and 11 bases had no gene match. The V gene's germline CDR1 is MNHEY and CDR2 SVGEGT. CDR3 bases: TGTGCCAGCAGTCGCCGACAGGGGCATCGGGACGAGCAGTACTTC. As protein: CASSRRQGHRDEQYF.

This clonotype was counted between two and nine times. The J gene is TRBJ2-1, the V gene TRBV29-1; a weak D match, TRBD2 (7 bases). Germline V gene data show CDR1 as SQVTM and CDR2 as ANQGSEA. The CDR3 covers 17 residues. V dropped 3 bases and J dropped 0 bases, with 18 bases sitting between them. The CDR3 bases are TGCAGCGTTGATCGGGCGGGGGCCCTAAGCTCCTACAATGAGCAGTTCTTC. Its protein is CSVDRAGALSSYNEQFF.

The chain is built from TRBV7-3 and TRBJ2-5, with D possibly being TRBD1 (6 bases). Germline V lookup: CDR1 SGHTA, CDR2 FQGTGA. The CDR3 covers 15 residues. V lost 5 bases and J lost 1, with 14 bases in between. CDR3 amino acids: CASSPGTHVQETQYF. The CDR3 DNA sequence: TGTGCCAGCAGCCCCGGGACACACGTCCAAGAGACCCAGTACTTC. Using reference TRBV7-3 and TRBJ2-5 for the parts outside the CDR3, the full variable domain is GAGVSQTPSNKVTEKGKYVELRCDPISGHTALYWYRQSLGQGPEFLIYFQGTGAADDSGLPNDRFFAVRPEGSVSTLKIQRTERGDSAVYLCASSPGTHVQETQYFGPGTRLLVL.

This clonotype was detected many times. For the CDR3, the DNA is TGCGCCAGCAGCCTGGCTTTTGGGACTAGCTACTACGAGCAGTACTTC. This codes for CASSLAFGTSYYEQYF. The V and J genes are TRBV4-3 and TRBJ2-7; 9 bases map to TRBD2. V lost 4 bases to trimming and J lost 3 bases; unmatched junction nucleotides: 10. The CDR3 contains 16 residues. Germline loops: CDR1 LGHNA, CDR2 YSLEER.

This clonotype occurred a few times. The chain recombines TRBV4-1 with TRBJ2-1; TRBD1 aligns across 7 bases. V shed 1 base, J shed 8 bases, and the junction held 11 bases outside the gene matches. This CDR3 region has 16 residues. In germline, CDR1 is MGHRA, CDR2 YSYEKL. The CDR3 region is CASSQATGFNTDEQFF. CDR3 coding DNA: TGCGCCAGCAGCCAAGCGACAGGGTTTAATACGGATGAGCAGTTCTTC.

There are a few counts of this clonotype. The chain employs TRBV2 and TRBJ2-7; D tentatively reads TRBD1 or TRBD2 (5 bases each). CDR1 is SNHLY, CDR2 FYNNEI, per germline. This CDR3 comprises 14 residues. Trimming took 8 bases from V and 2 from J, leaving 16 bases between them. The CDR3 nucleotides are TGTGCCAGCCCCCTTCCGGGACCCCCCTACGAGCAGTACTTC. Amino acid sequence: CASPLPGPPYEQYF.

V is TRBV9 and J is TRBJ1-5, with D tentatively TRBD1 (6 bases). V dropped 3 bases and J dropped 5 bases, with 12 bases sitting between them. From germline, CDR1 is SGDLS and CDR2 YYNGEE. The CDR3 runs to 14 residues. CDR3 residues: CASSATGSDQPQHF. The CDR3 DNA sequence: TGTGCCAGCAGCGCTACAGGGTCGGATCAGCCCCAGCATTTT.

This clonotype was picked up many times. CDR3: CASSPIQGAGMETQYF. CDR3 sequence (DNA): TGTGCCAGCAGCCCGATACAGGGGGCGGGTATGGAGACCCAGTACTTC. The V call is TRBV9, the J call TRBJ2-5, with 9 nucleotides matching TRBD1. This CDR3 is 16 amino acids long. From germline, CDR1 is SGDLS and CDR2 YYNGEE. Trimming at V came to 4 bases and at J to 5 bases, leaving 12 bases not matched to a gene.

In this sample, this clonotype turned up a few times. The rearrangement joins TRBV9 to TRBJ1-6; unclear D gene. CDR1 and CDR2 (germline): SGDLS, YYNGEE. With 5 bases removed from V and 7 bases from J, the gap between germline ends came to 16 bases. This CDR3 region has 15 residues. CDR3 protein: CASSTGDLRNSPLHF. The CDR3 bases are TGTGCCAGCAGTACGGGCGATCTTCGGAATTCACCCCTCCACTTT.

This clonotype has a handful of counts. The V call is TRBV6-5, the J call TRBJ1-6, with 9 bases matching TRBD1. CDR3 length: 14 amino acids. J was trimmed by 10 bases and V by 2 bases; bases with no gene match: 3. Germline assignment: CDR1 MNHEY and CDR2 SVGAGI. The CDR3: CASSYRDRDSPLHF. For the CDR3, the DNA is TGTGCCAGCAGTTACAGGGACAGGGACTCACCCCTCCACTTT.

The CDR3 protein is CASSFFSRETQYF. As DNA, the CDR3 is TGTGCCAGCAGCTTTTTCTCGAGAGAGACCCAGTACTTC. The chain uses TRBV7-2 and TRBJ2-5; D gene uncertain. This CDR3 has 13 amino acids. Trimming took 3 bases from V and 4 from J, leaving 9 bases between them. Germline-derived CDR1 and CDR2 are SGHTA and FQGNSA. The complete variable domain, with remaining parts taken from reference TRBV7-2 and TRBJ2-5, reads GAGVSQSPSNKVTEKGKDVELRCDPISGHTALYWYRQSLGQGLEFLIYFQGNSAPDKSGLPSDRFSAERTGGSVSTLTIQRTQQEDSAVYLCASSFFSRETQYFGPGTRLLVL.

The sample holds one count of this clonotype. The chain employs TRBV15 and TRBJ2-1; the D call may be TRBD1 or TRBD2 (5 bases each). Between the trimmed V and J ends, which lost 5 bases and 6 bases, there was a span of 23 bases. Germline loops: CDR1 LNHNV, CDR2 YYDKDF (reference sequence). The CDR3 has 17 residues. The CDR3 loop is CATSVAGSSPAANEQFF. As DNA, the CDR3 is TGTGCCACCAGCGTGGCAGGGAGCAGTCCAGCCGCCAATGAGCAGTTCTTC.

The chain couples TRBV9 to TRBJ2-5; the match to TRBD2 covers 10 bases. Germline lookup yields CDR1 SGDLS and CDR2 YYNGEE. The CDR3 runs 16 residues. The junction had 4 bases not matched to a gene; V was cut back by 0 bases and J by 2 bases. The CDR3 sequence is CASSVATSGVQETQYF. CDR3 in DNA: TGTGCCAGCAGCGTAGCAACTAGCGGGGTTCAAGAGACCCAGTACTTC.